Below, 4 T cell receptor beta chains from the same sample are listed, as sequenced in a study of blood T cell repertoires in COVID-19. The protocol was immunoSEQ multiplex PCR, while the TCRdb copy is restricted to in-frame clones and leaves out a portion. In the table there are hundreds of thousands of clones, about 87% of which are singletons. Sequencing was done on a sample of peripheral blood. Source of these receptors: a woman in her twenties or thirties with COVID-19, enrolled during active disease.

The chain joins TRBV15 to TRBJ2-1; D perhaps matches TRBD2 (6 bases). Germline V lookup: CDR1 LNHNV, CDR2 YYDKDF (reference sequence). The CDR3 covers 15 residues. Trimming stripped 3 bases from V and 2 bases from J, with 11 bases between. CDR3 nucleotides: TGTGCCACCAGCAGCGCGGGACTCCCCTACAATGAGCAGTTCTTC. It codes for CATSSAGLPYNEQFF.

Only a few counts were recorded for this clone. The chain joins TRBV11-2 to TRBJ2-5; the D gene is possibly TRBD2 (5 bases). Germline-derived CDR1 and CDR2 are SGHAT and FQNNGV. V was cut by 1 base and J by 3 bases, with 15 bases left in between. This CDR3 has 16 residues. The CDR3: CASSLGLQNIKETQYF. The CDR3 bases are TGTGCCAGCAGCTTAGGACTACAAAATATAAAAGAGACCCAGTACTTC.

This chain joins TRBV18 and TRBJ2-3, with D maybe TRBD2 (6 bases). The CDR3 runs 17 residues. Germline V gene sequence: CDR1 KGHSH, CDR2 LQKENI. The V end lost 3 bases, the J end lost 0 bases, and 16 bases lay between the germline ends. The CDR3 DNA sequence: TGTGCCAGCTCACCTGGCCAGGGAGGAACTAGCACAGATACGCAGTATTTT. The encoded protein is CASSPGQGGTSTDTQYF.

This sequence joins TRBV4-2 and TRBJ2-1, with 7 bases fitting TRBD2. Germline loops: CDR1 LGHNA, CDR2 YNFKEQ. This CDR3 spans 15 amino acids. The junction had 8 bases not matched to a gene; V was cut back by 1 base and J by 8 bases. CDR3 in DNA: TGTGCCAGCAGCCAAGTGGCGGGGGACCGGGATGAGCAGTTCTTC. Translated: CASSQVAGDRDEQFF.